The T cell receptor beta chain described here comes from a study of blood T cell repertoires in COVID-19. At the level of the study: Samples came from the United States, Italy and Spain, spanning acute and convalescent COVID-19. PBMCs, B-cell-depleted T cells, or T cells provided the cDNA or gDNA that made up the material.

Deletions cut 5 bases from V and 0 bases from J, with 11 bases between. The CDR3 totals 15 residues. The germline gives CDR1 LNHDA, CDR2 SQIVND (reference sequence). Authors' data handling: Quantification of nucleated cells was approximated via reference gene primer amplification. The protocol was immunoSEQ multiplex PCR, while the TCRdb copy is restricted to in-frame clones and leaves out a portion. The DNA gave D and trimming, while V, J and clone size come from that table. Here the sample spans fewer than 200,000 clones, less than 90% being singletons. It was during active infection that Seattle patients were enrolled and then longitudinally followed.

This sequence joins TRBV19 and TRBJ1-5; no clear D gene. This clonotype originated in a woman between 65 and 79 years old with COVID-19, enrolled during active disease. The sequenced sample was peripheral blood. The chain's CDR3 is CASSRGQVSNQPQHF. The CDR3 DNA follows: TGTGCCAGTAGTCGCGGGCAGGTTAGCAATCAGCCCCAGCATTTT.